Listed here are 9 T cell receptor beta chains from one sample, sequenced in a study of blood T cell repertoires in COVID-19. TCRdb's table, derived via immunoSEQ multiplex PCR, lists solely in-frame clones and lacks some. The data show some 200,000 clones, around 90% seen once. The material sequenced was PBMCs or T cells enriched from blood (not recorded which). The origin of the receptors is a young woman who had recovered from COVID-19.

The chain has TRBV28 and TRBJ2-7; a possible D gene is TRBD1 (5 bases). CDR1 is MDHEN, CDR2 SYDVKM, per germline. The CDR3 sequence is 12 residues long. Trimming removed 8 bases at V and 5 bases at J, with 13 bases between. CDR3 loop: CASRQPGDEQYF. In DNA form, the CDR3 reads TGTGCCAGCCGACAGCCCGGCGACGAGCAGTACTTC.

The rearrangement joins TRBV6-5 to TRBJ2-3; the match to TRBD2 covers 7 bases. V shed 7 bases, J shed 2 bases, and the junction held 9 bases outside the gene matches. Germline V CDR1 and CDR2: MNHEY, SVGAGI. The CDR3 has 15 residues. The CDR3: CASTMLAEPTDTQYF. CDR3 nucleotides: TGTGCCAGCACCATGCTAGCGGAACCCACAGATACGCAGTATTTT.

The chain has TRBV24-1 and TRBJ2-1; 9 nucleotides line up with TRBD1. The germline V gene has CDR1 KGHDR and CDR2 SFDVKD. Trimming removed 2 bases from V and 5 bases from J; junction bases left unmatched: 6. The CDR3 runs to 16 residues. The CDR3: CATSDSTGGGNNEQFF. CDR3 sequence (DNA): TGTGCCACCAGTGATTCTACAGGGGGCGGAAACAATGAGCAGTTCTTC.

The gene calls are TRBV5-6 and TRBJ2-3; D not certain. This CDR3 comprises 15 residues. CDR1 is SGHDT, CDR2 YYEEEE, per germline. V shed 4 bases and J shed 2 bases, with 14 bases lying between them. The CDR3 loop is CASSVLGGDTDTQYF. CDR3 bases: TGTGCCAGCAGCGTGCTCGGCGGCGACACAGATACGCAGTATTTT.

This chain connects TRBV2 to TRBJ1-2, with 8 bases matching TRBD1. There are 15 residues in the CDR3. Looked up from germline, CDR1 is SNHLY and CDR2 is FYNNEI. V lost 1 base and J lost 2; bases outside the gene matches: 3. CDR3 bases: TGTGCCAGCAGTGAAGAGAGACAGGGGAACTATGGCTACACCTTC. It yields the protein CASSEERQGNYGYTF.

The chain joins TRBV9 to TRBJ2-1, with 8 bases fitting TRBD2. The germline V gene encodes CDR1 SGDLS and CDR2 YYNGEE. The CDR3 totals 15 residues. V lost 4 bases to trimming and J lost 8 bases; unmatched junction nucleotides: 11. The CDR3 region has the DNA TGTGCCAGCAGCACAGCGGGAGACCTTATACATGAGCAGTTCTTC. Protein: CASSTAGDLIHEQFF.

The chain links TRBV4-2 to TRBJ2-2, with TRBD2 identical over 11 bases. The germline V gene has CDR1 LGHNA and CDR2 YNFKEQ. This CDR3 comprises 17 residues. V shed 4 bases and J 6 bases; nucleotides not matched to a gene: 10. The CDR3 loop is CASSRQTSGEGSGELFF. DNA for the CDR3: TGTGCCAGCAGCCGCCAGACTAGCGGGGAAGGGTCCGGGGAGCTGTTTTTT.

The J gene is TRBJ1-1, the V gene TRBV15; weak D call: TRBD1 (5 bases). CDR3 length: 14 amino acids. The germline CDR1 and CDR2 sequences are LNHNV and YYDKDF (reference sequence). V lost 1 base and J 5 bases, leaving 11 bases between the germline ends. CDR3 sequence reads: CATSRGGVRTEAFF. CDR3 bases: TGTGCCACCAGCAGAGGGGGGGTTCGGACTGAAGCTTTCTTT.

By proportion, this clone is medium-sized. CDR3 coding DNA: TGTGCCAGCAGCCCCCCCGGAGGGGAATATCAGCCCCAGCATTTT. Residues: CASSPPGGEYQPQHF. The chain links TRBV7-2 to TRBJ1-5, with D maybe TRBD1 (5 bases). The CDR3 length is 15 residues. V was trimmed by 5 bases and J by 5 bases, leaving 16 bases between them. Germline CDR1 is SGHTA and CDR2 is FQGNSA.